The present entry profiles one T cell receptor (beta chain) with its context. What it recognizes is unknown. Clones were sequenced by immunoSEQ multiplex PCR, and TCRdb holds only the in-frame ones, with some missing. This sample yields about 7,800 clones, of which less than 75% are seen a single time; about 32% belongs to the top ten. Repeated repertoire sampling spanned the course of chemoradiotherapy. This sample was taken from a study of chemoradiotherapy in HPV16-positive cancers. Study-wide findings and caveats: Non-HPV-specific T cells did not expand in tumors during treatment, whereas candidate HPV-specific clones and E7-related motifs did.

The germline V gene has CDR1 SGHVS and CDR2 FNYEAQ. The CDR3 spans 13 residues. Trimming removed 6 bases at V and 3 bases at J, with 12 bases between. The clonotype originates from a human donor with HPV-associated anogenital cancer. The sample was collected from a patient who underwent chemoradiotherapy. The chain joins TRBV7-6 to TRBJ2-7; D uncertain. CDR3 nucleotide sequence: TGTGCCAGCAGACGTCACCCCCACTACGAGCAGTACTTC. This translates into CASRRHPHYEQYF.